This T cell receptor beta chain was captured by sequencing in a study of blood T cell repertoires in COVID-19. What the recovered Cohort 3 donors had was two negative PCRs, clearance, or symptom resolution. Per the original data handling: Scientists estimated how many nucleated cells there were by amplifying reference gene primers. Some clones are missing from TCRdb's copy, which holds only in-frame ones; the method was immunoSEQ multiplex PCR. V, J and clone size derive from that table, while D and trimming were established from the DNA sequence. The sample lists a few hundred thousand clones, about 86% occurring once. The CDR3 totals 12 residues. Germline CDR1 is LGHDT and CDR2 is YNNKEL (reference sequence). After removal of 9 bases from V and 5 bases from J, the junction contained 6 bases not matched to a gene.

The TCR originated in a woman between 45 and 60 years old who had recovered from COVID-19. Material for sequencing was PBMCs or T cells enriched from blood (not recorded which). The V gene is TRBV3-1 (or the pseudogene TRBV3-2), the J gene TRBJ1-1; TRBD1 matches 7 bases. CDR3 protein: CASAAGGTEAFF. The CDR3, as DNA: TGTGCCAGTGCTGCAGGGGGTACTGAAGCTTTCTTT.